This entry concerns a single TCR beta chain. Its antigen is as yet unknown. Germline V lookup: CDR1 SGHRS, CDR2 YFSETQ. The length of the CDR3 is 14 residues. V gave up 0 bases and J gave up 7 bases, with 13 bases separating them. The data derive from a study of post-analysis software for immune sequencing data. About the study: Relapsing-remitting, secondary progressive and progressive-relapsing courses of multiple sclerosis were included.

Study results and caveats: In patients, roughly 5 TRBV segments were more frequent than in controls, with TRBV5-6, TRBV5-1 and TRBV20-1 among them. Samples from a shared batch, those prepared together, strongly co-clustered by F measure. When compared against controls, multiple sclerosis patients showed significantly lower normalized Chao1 diversity.

TCR beta cDNA libraries had unique molecular identifiers. TCRdb reanalysed the PCR reads using MiXCR and keeps one entry per CDR3 protein. This table holds almost 700,000 distinct CDR3 sequences, 55% to 60% found once. Sequencing was done on a sample of blood. This TCR came from a girl aged 2 to 10 with multiple sclerosis. The V and J genes are TRBV5-1 and TRBJ1-2; D is possibly TRBD1 (5 bases). The CDR3 region has the DNA TGCGCCAGCAGCTTGGACAGGCGTGCTGGTGGCTACACCTTC. Protein sequence: CASSLDRRAGGYTF.